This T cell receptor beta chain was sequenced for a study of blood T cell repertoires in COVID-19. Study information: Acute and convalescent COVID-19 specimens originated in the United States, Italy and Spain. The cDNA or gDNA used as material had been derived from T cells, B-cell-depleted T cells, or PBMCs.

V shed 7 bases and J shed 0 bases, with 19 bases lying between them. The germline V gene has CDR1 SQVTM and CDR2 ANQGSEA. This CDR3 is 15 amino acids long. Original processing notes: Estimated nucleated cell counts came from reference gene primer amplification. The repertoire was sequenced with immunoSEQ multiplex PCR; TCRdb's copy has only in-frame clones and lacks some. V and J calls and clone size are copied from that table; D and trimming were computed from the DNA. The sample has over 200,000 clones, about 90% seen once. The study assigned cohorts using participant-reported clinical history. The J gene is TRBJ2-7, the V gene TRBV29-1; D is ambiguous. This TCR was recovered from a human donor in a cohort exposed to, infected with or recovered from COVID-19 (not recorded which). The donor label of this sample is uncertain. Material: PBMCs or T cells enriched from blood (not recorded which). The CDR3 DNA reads TGCAGCGCAACCTCAGACTCGGCCCTCTCCTACGAGCAGTACTTC. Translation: CSATSDSALSYEQYF.